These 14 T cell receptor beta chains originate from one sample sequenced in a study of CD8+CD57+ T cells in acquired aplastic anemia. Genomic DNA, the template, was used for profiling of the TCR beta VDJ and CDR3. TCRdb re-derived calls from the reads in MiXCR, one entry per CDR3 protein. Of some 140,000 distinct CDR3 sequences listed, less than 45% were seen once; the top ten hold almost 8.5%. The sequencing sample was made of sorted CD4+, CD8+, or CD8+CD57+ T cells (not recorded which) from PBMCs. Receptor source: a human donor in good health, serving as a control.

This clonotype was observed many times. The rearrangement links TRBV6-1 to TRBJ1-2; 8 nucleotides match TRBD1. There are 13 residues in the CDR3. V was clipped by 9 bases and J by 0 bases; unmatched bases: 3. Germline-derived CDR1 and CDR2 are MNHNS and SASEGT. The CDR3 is CASRGQANYGYTF. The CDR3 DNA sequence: TGTGCCAGTAGGGGACAGGCTAACTATGGCTACACCTTC.

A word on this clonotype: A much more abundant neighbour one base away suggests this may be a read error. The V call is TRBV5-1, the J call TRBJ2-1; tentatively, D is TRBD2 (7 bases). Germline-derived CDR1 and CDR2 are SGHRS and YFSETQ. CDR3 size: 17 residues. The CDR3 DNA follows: TGCGCCAGCAGCCCTCCGGGGGGCAGCCGGACCTACAGTGAGCAGTTCTTC. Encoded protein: CASSPPGGSRTYSEQFF.

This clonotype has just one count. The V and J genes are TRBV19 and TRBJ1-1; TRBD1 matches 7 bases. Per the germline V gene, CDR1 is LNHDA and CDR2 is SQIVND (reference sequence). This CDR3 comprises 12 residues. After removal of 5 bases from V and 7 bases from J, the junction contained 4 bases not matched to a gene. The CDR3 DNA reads TGTGCCAGTAGTGGCGGACAGGTTGAAGCTTTCTTT. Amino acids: CASSGGQVEAFF.

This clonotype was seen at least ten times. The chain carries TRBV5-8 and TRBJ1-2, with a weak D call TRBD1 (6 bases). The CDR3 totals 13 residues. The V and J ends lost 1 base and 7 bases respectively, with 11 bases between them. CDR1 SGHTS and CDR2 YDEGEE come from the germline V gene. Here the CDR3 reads CASSLHRVGGYTF. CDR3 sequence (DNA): TGTGCCAGCAGCTTGCACAGGGTCGGTGGCTACACCTTC. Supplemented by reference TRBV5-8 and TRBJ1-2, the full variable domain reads EAGVTQSPTHLIKTRGQQATLRCSPISGHTSVYWYQQALGLGLQFLLWYDEGEERNRGNFPPRFSGRQFPNYSSELNVNALELEDSALYLCASSLHRVGGYTFGSGTRLTVV.

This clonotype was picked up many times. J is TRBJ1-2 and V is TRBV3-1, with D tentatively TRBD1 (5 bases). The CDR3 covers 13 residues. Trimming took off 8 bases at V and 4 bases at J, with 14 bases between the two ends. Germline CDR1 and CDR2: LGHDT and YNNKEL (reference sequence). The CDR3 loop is CASVRGDGYGYTF. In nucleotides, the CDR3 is TGTGCCAGCGTCCGCGGGGACGGCTATGGCTACACCTTC. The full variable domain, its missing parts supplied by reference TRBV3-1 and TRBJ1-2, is DTAVSQTPKYLVTQMGNDKSIKCEQNLGHDTMYWYKQDSKKFLKIMFSYNNKELIINETVPNRFSPKSPDKAHLNLHINSLELGDSAVYFCASVRGDGYGYTFGSGTRLTVV.

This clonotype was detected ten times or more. DNA for the CDR3: TGCGCCAGCAGTGAGTCGACTAGCGGGGGGCAAGAGACCCAGTACTTC. Protein sequence: CASSESTSGGQETQYF. The chain joins TRBV10-1 to TRBJ2-5; 13 bases line up with TRBD2. J gave up 2 bases and V 0 bases, and 0 bases lay outside the gene matches. The CDR3 is made up of 16 amino acids. The germline gives CDR1 WNHNN, CDR2 SYGVQD (reference sequence).

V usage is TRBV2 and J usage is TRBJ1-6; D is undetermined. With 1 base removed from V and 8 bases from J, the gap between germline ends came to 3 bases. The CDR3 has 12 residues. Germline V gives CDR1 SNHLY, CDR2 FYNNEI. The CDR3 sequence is CASSEEHSPLHF. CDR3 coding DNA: TGTGCCAGCAGTGAAGAGCATTCACCCCTCCACTTT.

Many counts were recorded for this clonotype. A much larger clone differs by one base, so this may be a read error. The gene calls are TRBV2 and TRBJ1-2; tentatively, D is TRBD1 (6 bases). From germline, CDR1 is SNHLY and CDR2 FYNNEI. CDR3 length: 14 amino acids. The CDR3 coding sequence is TGTGCCAGCAGTGCTCAGGGGACCAACTATGGCTACGCCTTC. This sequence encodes CASSAQGTNYGYAF.

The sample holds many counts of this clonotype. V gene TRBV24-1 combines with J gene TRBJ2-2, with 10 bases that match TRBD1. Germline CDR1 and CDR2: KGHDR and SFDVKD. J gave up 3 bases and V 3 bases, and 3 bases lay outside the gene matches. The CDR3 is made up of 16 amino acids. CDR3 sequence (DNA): TGTGCCACCAGTGATCGGGACAGGGGATACACCGGGGAGCTGTTTTTT. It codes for CATSDRDRGYTGELFF.

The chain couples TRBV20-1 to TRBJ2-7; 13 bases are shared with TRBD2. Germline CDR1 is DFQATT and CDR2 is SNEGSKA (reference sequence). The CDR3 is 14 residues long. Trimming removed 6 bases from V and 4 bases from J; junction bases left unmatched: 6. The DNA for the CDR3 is TGCAGTGCGGTAGGGACTAGCGGGATTTACGAGCAGTACTTC. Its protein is CSAVGTSGIYEQYF.

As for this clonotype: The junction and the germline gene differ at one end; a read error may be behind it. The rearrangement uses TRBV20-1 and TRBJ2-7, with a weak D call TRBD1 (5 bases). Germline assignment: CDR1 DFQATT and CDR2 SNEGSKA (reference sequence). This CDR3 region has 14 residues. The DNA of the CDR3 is TGCGGTGCTAGAGGACGACAGAGCACCTACGAGCAGTGCTTC. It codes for CGARGRQSTYEQCF.

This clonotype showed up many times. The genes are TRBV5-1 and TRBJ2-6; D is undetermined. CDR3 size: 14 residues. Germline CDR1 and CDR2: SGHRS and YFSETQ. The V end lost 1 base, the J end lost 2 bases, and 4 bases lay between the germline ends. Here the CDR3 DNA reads TGCGCCAGCAGCTTGTCTCCTGGGGCCAACGTCCTGACTTTC. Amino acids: CASSLSPGANVLTF. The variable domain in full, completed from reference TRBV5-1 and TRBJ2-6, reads KAGVTQTPRYLIKTRGQQVTLSCSPISGHRSVSWYQQTPGQGLQFLFEYFSETQRNKGNFPGRFSGRQFSNSRSEMNVSTLELGDSALYLCASSLSPGANVLTFGAGSRLTVL.

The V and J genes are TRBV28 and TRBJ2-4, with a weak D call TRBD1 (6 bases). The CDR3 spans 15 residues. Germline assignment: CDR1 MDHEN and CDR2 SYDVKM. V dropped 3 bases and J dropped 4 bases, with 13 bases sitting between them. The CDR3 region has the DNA TGTGCCAGCAGTTTGCCCCCGGACAGAAAAAACATTCAGTACTTC. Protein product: CASSLPPDRKNIQYF.

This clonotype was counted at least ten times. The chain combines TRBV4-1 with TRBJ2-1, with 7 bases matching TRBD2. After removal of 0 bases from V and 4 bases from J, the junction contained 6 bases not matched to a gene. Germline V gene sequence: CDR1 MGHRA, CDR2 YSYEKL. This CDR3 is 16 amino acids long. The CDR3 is CASSQDPAGPYNEQFF. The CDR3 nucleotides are TGCGCCAGCAGCCAAGACCCAGCGGGACCGTACAATGAGCAGTTCTTC.